The source of this T cell receptor beta chain is a study of regulatory T cells in long-lasting Graves disease. Points from the study as a whole: What was studied was peripheral blood only, and not thyroid tissue.

This clonotype was picked up many times. The antigen remains unidentified. For TCR beta, libraries came from iRepertoire HTBI primers and Arm-PCR of CDR3 regions. TCRdb ran MiXCR on the multiplex PCR reads and lists one entry per CDR3 protein. The table shows roughly 500,000 distinct CDR3 sequences, with 13% occurring only once. Regarding time point: newly diagnosed GD, antithyroid drugs for less than 3 months. Extracted RNA from PBMCs served as the source of the TCR library. This CDR3 comprises 15 residues. CDR1 is SNHLY, CDR2 FYNNEI, per germline. Trimming removed 2 bases at V and 2 bases at J, with 10 bases between. These data are also associated with another study on T cells in Graves' hyperthyroidism and ophthalmopathy. As that study records: The TCR CDR3 first-round RT-PCR relied on the HTBI primer set. For ophthalmopathy, model prediction preceded onset by a median around six months.

The receptor was derived from a man aged 25 to 40 with Graves disease. The chain uses TRBV2 and TRBJ1-5; no firm D call. Sequencing was performed on peripheral blood mononuclear cells (PBMCs), taken at new diagnosis, from a patient treated with antithyroid drugs. The CDR3 is CASSEMQIGNQPQHF. The DNA for the CDR3 is TGTGCCAGCAGTGAAATGCAGATTGGCAATCAGCCCCAGCATTTT. Based on the CDR3 plus reference TRBV2 and TRBJ1-5, the full variable domain is EPEVTQTPSHQVTQMGQEVILRCVPISNHLYFYWYRQILGQKVEFLVSFYNNEISEKSEIFDDQFSVERPDGSNFTLKIRSTKLEDSAMYFCASSEMQIGNQPQHFGDGTRLSIL.